The 20 T cell receptor beta chains reported below all come from one sample, sequenced in a study of patients and donors after allogeneic stem cell transplantation (TCRdb year 2020). The library relied on RT-PCR. TCRdb shows the sequencer as NextSeq 550. TCRdb reprocessed the public reads (quality trimming at Q25 with fastp, clone calling with MiXCR) and kept in-frame beta chains. Identical CDR3 proteins give one entry, which carries the most common genes and DNA. Present in this sample are about a million distinct CDR3 sequences, 18% of which were seen just once. In total, the top ten clones hold 5.5% to 6.5% of the sample. Sequences were obtained from blood, either unsorted or a sorted T cell fraction (not recorded which). The receptors were sampled from a human donor who was either an allogeneic HSCT recipient or a stem cell or donor lymphocyte infusion donor (not recorded which). It is not recorded whose cells these are; they may come from a transplant donor.

There are a few counts of this clonotype. The chain uses TRBV20-1 and TRBJ2-1; a possible D gene is TRBD1 (6 bases). Trimming took off 2 bases at V and 7 bases at J, with 18 bases between the two ends. This CDR3 has 15 residues. Germline V gene data show CDR1 as DFQATT and CDR2 as SNEGSKA (reference sequence). CDR3: CSARIPGAPRNEQFF. DNA of the CDR3: TGCAGTGCTAGAATCCCAGGGGCGCCGCGGAATGAGCAGTTCTTC.

The chain recombines TRBV11-2 with TRBJ2-5; D may be TRBD2 (6 bases). The CDR3 extends over 14 amino acids. CDR1 is SGHAT and CDR2 is FQNNGV in the germline V gene. V was trimmed by 7 bases and J by 5 bases, leaving 17 bases between them. In DNA, the CDR3 is TGTGCCAGCACCAGGTTGGGGGGAGAGGAGACCCAGTACTTC. It codes for CASTRLGGEETQYF.

The chain is built from TRBV29-1 and TRBJ1-2, with 10 positions matching TRBD1. The germline gives CDR1 SQVTM, CDR2 ANQGSEA. V shed 7 bases, J shed 6 bases, and the junction held 11 bases outside the gene matches. This CDR3 comprises 14 residues. CDR3 sequence (DNA): TGCAGCGCTGGGAGAGACAGGGGGCCCGATGGCTACACCTTC. This gives the protein CSAGRDRGPDGYTF.

This clonotype was seen at least ten times. The V gene is TRBV5-1, the J gene TRBJ1-4; D is unclear. The V and J ends lost 0 bases and 8 bases respectively, with 8 bases between them. CDR1 SGHRS and CDR2 YFSETQ come from the germline V gene. The CDR3 has 13 residues. The CDR3 reads CASSLVWQEKLFF. DNA of the CDR3: TGCGCCAGCAGCTTGGTATGGCAGGAAAAACTGTTTTTT.

The CDR3 coding sequence is TGTGCCAGCTCGACTAGCGGGATTGTAGATGAGCAGTTCTTC. Translating it yields CASSTSGIVDEQFF. The chain couples TRBV7-9 to TRBJ2-1; TRBD2 matches at 11 bases. CDR1 and CDR2 from the germline V gene are SEHNR and FQNEAQ (reference sequence). This CDR3 region has 14 residues. With 8 bases clipped from V and 8 bases from J, the junction kept 8 bases outside the gene matches.

This clonotype was picked up a small number of times. The chain has TRBV2 and TRBJ2-4; 7 bases line up with TRBD2. Germline V gene lookup returns CDR1 SNHLY and CDR2 FYNNEI. The V segment lost 7 bases and the J segment 1 base; nucleotides outside the gene matches: 7. The length of the CDR3 is 15 residues. The CDR3 protein is CASTRDGGAKNIQYF. The DNA for the CDR3 is TGTGCCAGCACCAGGGACGGGGGGGCCAAAAACATTCAGTACTTC.

CDR3 region: CASSLAQSGQGANEQFF. CDR3 nucleotide sequence: TGTGCCAGCAGCTTGGCCCAATCGGGACAGGGGGCTAATGAGCAGTTCTTC. The chain uses TRBV5-6 and TRBJ2-1, with 12 bases identical to TRBD1. J was trimmed by 7 bases and V by 0 bases; bases with no gene match: 8. CDR1 and CDR2 (germline): SGHDT, YYEEEE. This CDR3 has 17 amino acids.

This clonotype has a handful of counts. This rearrangement joins TRBV11-2 to TRBJ2-7; TRBD1 matches 8 bases. J lost 3 bases, V lost 1 base, and 14 bases had no gene match. Germline assignment: CDR1 SGHAT and CDR2 FQNNGV. CDR3 size: 18 residues. The CDR3 is CASSLGWGDRGPIYEQYF. The CDR3 region has the DNA TGTGCCAGCAGCTTAGGTTGGGGAGACAGGGGACCAATCTACGAGCAGTACTTC.

The chain links TRBV20-1 to TRBJ2-7, with a tentative D call TRBD1 (6 bases). The CDR3 runs 11 residues. Germline CDR1 is DFQATT and CDR2 is SNEGSKA (reference sequence). V lost 2 bases and J 5 bases, leaving 7 bases between the germline ends. CDR3 loop: CSARRGNEQYF. The CDR3 nucleotides read TGCAGTGCTAGAAGGGGGAACGAGCAGTACTTC.

This clonotype was detected only a few times. V gene TRBV7-9 combines with J gene TRBJ1-3; unclear D gene. The CDR3 is made up of 17 amino acids. Germline CDR1 SEHNR, CDR2 FQNEAQ (reference sequence). Trimming removed 5 bases at V and 0 bases at J, with 17 bases between. Here the CDR3 reads CASSPRWSASSGNTIYF. As DNA, the CDR3 is TGTGCCAGCAGCCCCCGGTGGTCAGCTAGCTCTGGAAACACCATATATTTT.

V gene TRBV7-9 combines with J gene TRBJ2-1; 11 bases line up with TRBD2. This CDR3 contains 16 residues. From germline, CDR1 is SEHNR and CDR2 FQNEAQ (reference sequence). J gave up 4 bases and V 2 bases, and 4 bases lay outside the gene matches. CDR3 DNA: TGTGCCAGCAGCTTAAATCTAGCGGGGGGTTACAATGAGCAGTTCTTC. Protein product: CASSLNLAGGYNEQFF.

The rearrangement joins TRBV25-1 to TRBJ2-7, with a weak D call TRBD2 (5 bases). The germline V gene encodes CDR1 MGHDK and CDR2 SYGVNS. V was clipped by 6 bases and J by 3 bases, with 9 bases between them. This CDR3 contains 12 residues. The CDR3: CASSEGFYEQYF. CDR3 nucleotide sequence: TGTGCCAGCAGCGAGGGTTTCTACGAGCAGTACTTC.

This sequence joins TRBV5-1 and TRBJ2-1, with 9 bases lining up with TRBD2. The trim removed 1 base at V and 6 bases at J, leaving 5 bases unmatched. CDR1 is SGHRS and CDR2 is YFSETQ in the germline V gene. The CDR3 totals 15 residues. DNA for the CDR3: TGCGCCAGCAGCTTGCCCAAGCGGGAGGCCAATGAGCAGTTCTTC. Amino acid sequence: CASSLPKREANEQFF.

CDR3 nucleotides: TGTGCCAGCAGTCCCCCGGGGTTGAAAGATACGCAGTATTTT. Its protein product is CASSPPGLKDTQYF. The chain couples TRBV12-3 or TRBV12-4 to TRBJ2-3, with D tentatively TRBD2 (5 bases). Between the trimmed V and J ends, which lost 5 bases and 5 bases, there was a span of 14 bases. The CDR3 loop spans 14 amino acids.

The chain links TRBV7-2 to TRBJ2-7; D is unclear. The germline CDR1 and CDR2 sequences are SGHTA and FQGNSA. The CDR3 loop spans 12 amino acids. Trimming removed 2 bases from V and 5 bases from J, with 7 bases in between. CDR3 DNA sequence: TGTGCCAGCAGCTTACTAGTCCACGAGCAGTACTTC. It translates to CASSLLVHEQYF.

There are many counts of this clonotype. This chain joins TRBV12-3 or TRBV12-4 and TRBJ2-7, with TRBD2 identical over 7 bases. J gave up 6 bases and V 1 base, and 3 bases lay outside the gene matches. The CDR3 length is 13 residues. CDR3 sequence (DNA): TGTGCCAGCAGTTTAGGGGCTAGCGGCGAGCAGTACTTC. It specifies CASSLGASGEQYF.

This clonotype was seen just once. The CDR3 nucleotides are TGTGCCAGCAGTTTATCCCTAGCGGGAGGTGGCCACGAGCAGTACTTC. Amino acids: CASSLSLAGGGHEQYF. V is TRBV28 and J is TRBJ2-7; 11 nucleotides agree with TRBD2. The V gene's germline CDR1 is MDHEN and CDR2 SYDVKM. CDR3 size: 16 residues. Trimming at V came to 1 base and at J to 5 bases, leaving 7 bases not matched to a gene.

A few counts support this clonotype. V and J are TRBV7-2 and TRBJ1-2; D is undetermined. This CDR3 contains 14 residues. Trimming stripped 0 bases from V and 4 bases from J, with 9 bases between. Germline V gene data show CDR1 as SGHTA and CDR2 as FQGNSA. This CDR3 reads CASSLAAEVYGYTF. The CDR3 DNA is TGTGCCAGCAGCTTAGCAGCAGAGGTCTATGGCTACACCTTC.

This clonotype occurred a few times. The chain combines TRBV7-9 with TRBJ1-2; no clear D gene. V dropped 1 base and J dropped 8 bases, with 8 bases sitting between them. This CDR3 comprises 12 residues. Germline values: CDR1 SEHNR, CDR2 FQNEAQ (reference sequence). This CDR3 is CASSLVAEGYTF. CDR3 in DNA: TGTGCCAGCAGCTTAGTTGCGGAGGGCTACACCTTC.

This clonotype occurred a few times. V usage is TRBV6-1 and J usage is TRBJ1-2; 7 bases are shared with TRBD1. This CDR3 has 14 residues. The germline V gene encodes CDR1 MNHNS and CDR2 SASEGT. Unmatched junction bases numbered 6, after V lost 4 bases and J lost 4 bases. For the CDR3, the DNA is TGTGCCAGCAGTGTGGGACAGCTTAGCTATGGCTACACCTTC. It encodes CASSVGQLSYGYTF.